The 27 T cell receptor beta chains presented below share a single source sample, sequenced in a study of CD8+CD57+ T cells in acquired aplastic anemia. CDR3 and TCR beta VDJ profiling relied on a genomic DNA template. TCRdb itself ran the reads through MiXCR, one entry per CDR3 protein. Of 350,000 to 450,000 distinct CDR3 sequences listed, around 72% are singletons. Sequencing was carried out using sorted CD4+, CD8+, or CD8+CD57+ T cells (not recorded which) from PBMCs. The source of these receptors is a human donor in good health, serving as a control.

The V gene is TRBV4-1, the J gene TRBJ2-7; D unclear. CDR1 is MGHRA, CDR2 YSYEKL, per germline. Trimming took off 1 base at V and 2 bases at J, with 9 bases between the two ends. This CDR3 region has 14 residues. CDR3 residues: CASSQASDPYEQYF. The CDR3 coding sequence is TGCGCCAGCAGCCAAGCTTCAGACCCCTACGAGCAGTACTTC.

The J gene is TRBJ1-3, the V gene TRBV11-1, with TRBD1 identical over 8 bases. With 1 base clipped from V and 3 bases from J, the junction kept 14 bases outside the gene matches. CDR3 length equals 19 residues. Germline V gene data show CDR1 as SGHAT and CDR2 as FQDESV (reference sequence). The CDR3 loop reads CASSLVSAGAGGFGNTIYF. In DNA, the CDR3 is TGTGCCAGCAGCTTAGTTTCGGCGGGGGCAGGGGGCTTTGGAAACACCATATATTTT.

The V and J genes are TRBV7-2 and TRBJ1-1; TRBD1 matches 7 bases. The length of the CDR3 is 14 residues. The germline CDR1 and CDR2 sequences are SGHTA and FQGNSA. With V trimmed by 4 bases and J by 5 bases, 7 bases remained unmatched. The CDR3 reads CASSYTTGSTEAFF. The CDR3 DNA is TGTGCCAGCAGCTATACGACAGGGAGTACTGAAGCTTTCTTT.

To note about this clonotype: It may be a read error: a sequence one base away is much more abundant. The CDR3 end shows no conserved phenylalanine or tryptophan, and so a read error is likely. V and J are TRBV7-9 and TRBJ2-2, with 9 nucleotides matching TRBD2. The CDR3 has 15 residues. V shed 5 bases, J shed 5 bases, and the junction held 6 bases outside the gene matches. Germline-derived CDR1 and CDR2 are SEHNR and FQNEAQ (reference sequence). CDR3 residues: CASSPQRGDTGELFL. CDR3 bases: TGTGCCAGCAGCCCACAGCGGGGGGATACCGGGGAGCTGTTTCTT.

The CDR3 sequence is CASSRQGAQQPQHTF. As DNA, the CDR3 is TGTGCCAGCAGTCGACAGGGGGCCCAACAGCCCCAGCATACCTTC. This chain links TRBV7-9 with TRBJ1-2, with 10 bases identical to TRBD1. V shed 6 bases, J shed 14 bases, and the junction held 18 bases outside the gene matches. Germline CDR1 SEHNR, CDR2 FQNEAQ (reference sequence). The CDR3 is made up of 15 amino acids.

Ten or more counts support this clonotype. V gene TRBV6-2 or TRBV6-3 combines with J gene TRBJ2-1; D tentatively fits TRBD1 or TRBD2 (5 bases each). Germline V gene lookup returns CDR1 MNHEY and CDR2 SVGEGT. The CDR3 has 13 residues. V dropped 6 bases and J dropped 5 bases, with 11 bases sitting between them. CDR3 protein: CASSQGRNNEQFF. The CDR3 DNA follows: TGTGCCAGCAGCCAGGGACGGAACAATGAGCAGTTCTTC.

Many counts were recorded for this clonotype. This chain connects TRBV2 to TRBJ2-3, with 8 bases identical to TRBD2. Germline loops: CDR1 SNHLY, CDR2 FYNNEI. V was clipped by 5 bases and J by 3 bases; unmatched bases: 7. The CDR3 has 15 residues. The CDR3 region is CASSLSGVVTDTQYF. CDR3 bases: TGTGCCAGCAGTCTTAGCGGGGTCGTTACAGATACGCAGTATTTT.

Worth noting for this clonotype: The conserved closing phenylalanine or tryptophan is absent in this CDR3, likely reflecting a read error. It is unclear where the CDR3 begins or ends on the DNA, so no DNA is shown, and the CDR3 is as TCRdb lists it. This chain joins TRBV10-2 and TRBJ1-1; the table names TRBD1, a call not compared with the DNA. The germline V gene has CDR1 WSHSY and CDR2 SAAADI. The CDR3 is 14 residues long, ends included. The CDR3 is CASSPEGALTEDFC.

This clonotype was counted between two and nine times. V and J are TRBV19 and TRBJ2-3; 13 bases line up with TRBD2. V gave up 6 bases and J gave up 2 bases; unmatched junction bases: 8. Germline lookup yields CDR1 LNHDA and CDR2 SQIVND (reference sequence). This CDR3 region has 17 residues. The CDR3 DNA follows: TGTGCCAGTAGCACCCCCGGGACTAGCGGGACCACAGATACGCAGTATTTT. Amino acid sequence: CASSTPGTSGTTDTQYF.

Many counts were recorded for this clonotype. The V call is TRBV5-6, the J call TRBJ2-6; no clear D gene. Germline V gene data show CDR1 as SGHDT and CDR2 as YYEEEE. Trimming cost V 3 bases and J 0 bases, with 10 bases left between them. The length of the CDR3 is 16 residues. The CDR3 DNA reads TGTGCCAGCAGCTCTAGACTGACCTCTGGGGCCAACGTCCTGACTTTC. Its translation: CASSSRLTSGANVLTF.

A remark on this clonotype: One junction end does not reproduce the germline sequence, and a read error may be involved. The V and J genes are TRBV5-1 and TRBJ1-2, with 11 bases that match TRBD1. Germline V gives CDR1 SGHRS, CDR2 YFSETQ. CDR3 length: 15 amino acids. CDR3 sequence reads: CASSATGQGGGGYTF. Here the CDR3 DNA reads TGTGCCAGCAGCGCCACGGGACAGGGGGGGGGTGGCTACACCTTC.

This clonotype was seen just once. Likely a read error: the CDR3 ends without its conserved phenylalanine or tryptophan. The limits of the CDR3 on the DNA are not certain, so only TCRdb's listed CDR3 is given. The V gene is TRBV7-2, the J gene TRBJ1-5; the DNA was not used to check the table's D call, TRBD1. A total of 13 residues make up the CDR3, ends included. Germline V gives CDR1 SGHTA, CDR2 FQGNSA. CDR3: CASSPQTGQETQY.

There are many counts of this clonotype. The chain joins TRBV7-6 to TRBJ2-1; 7 nucleotides align to TRBD2. V lost 2 bases to trimming and J lost 4 bases; unmatched junction nucleotides: 5. CDR3 length equals 15 residues. Germline lookup yields CDR1 SGHVS and CDR2 FNYEAQ. The CDR3 coding sequence is TGTGCCAGCAGCTTAAGGACTAGTCCATACAATGAGCAGTTCTTC. This sequence encodes CASSLRTSPYNEQFF.

This clonotype occurred many times. The CDR3 sequence: CASSQGYGSTNEKLFF. The CDR3 region has the DNA TGTGCCAGCAGCCAAGGTTATGGGTCAACTAATGAAAAACTGTTTTTT. The V gene is TRBV14, the J gene TRBJ1-4; the D is unclear. Germline CDR1 SGHDN, CDR2 FVKESK. The CDR3 totals 16 residues. V lost 1 base and J 0 bases, leaving 9 bases between the germline ends.

This clonotype was counted at least ten times. This chain links TRBV29-1 with TRBJ1-2; D ambiguous. Trimming shortened V by 3 bases and J by 5 bases, and 7 bases separated the two germline ends. The CDR3 consists of 11 residues. CDR1 SQVTM and CDR2 ANQGSEA come from the germline V gene. This chain's CDR3 is CSVDSAYGYTF. In DNA, the CDR3 is TGCAGCGTTGATTCAGCGTATGGCTACACCTTC.

Concerning this clonotype itself: This may arise from a read error, as a much more abundant clone is one base away. The chain uses TRBV3-1 and TRBJ1-5; D is ambiguous. Trimming shortened V by 4 bases and J by 1 base, and 8 bases separated the two germline ends. Germline V gives CDR1 LGHDT, CDR2 YNNKEL (reference sequence). The CDR3 totals 14 residues. In DNA, the CDR3 is TGTGCCAGCAGCCGAGTGACAAGCAATCAGCCCCAGCATTTT. Translated: CASSRVTSNQPQHF.

To note about this clonotype: At one boundary the junction diverges from the germline segment, which might be a read error. This chain's CDR3 is CASSYGGDGIRSIF. CDR3 sequence (DNA): TGTGCTAGCAGCTACGGGGGCGATGGGATACGCAGTATTTTC. This chain connects TRBV7-7 to TRBJ1-2; perhaps TRBD1 as D (6 bases). This CDR3 spans 14 amino acids. Germline V gene data show CDR1 as SSHAT and CDR2 as FNYEAQ (reference sequence).

V is TRBV20-1 and J is TRBJ1-6; D unresolved. The CDR3 is made up of 13 amino acids. V was cut by 6 bases and J by 13 bases, with 19 bases left in between. CDR1 DFQATT and CDR2 SNEGSKA come from the germline V gene (reference sequence). The CDR3 DNA sequence: TGCAGTGCCCGCTGGTCAGCGCACAATCCCCTCCACTTT. As protein: CSARWSAHNPLHF.

As to this clonotype: Since the CDR3 does not end with the conserved phenylalanine or tryptophan, this likely comes from a read error. The DNA is omitted, as the CDR3 cannot be located on it reliably, and the CDR3 follows TCRdb's listing. The chain carries TRBV7-2 and TRBJ2-7; whether TRBD1, the table's D call, matches the DNA was not checked. Germline V gives CDR1 SGHTA, CDR2 FQGNSA. The CDR3 has 12 residues if both end residues are counted. CDR3 protein: CASSSLSGVSDI.

The chain recombines TRBV20-1 with TRBJ2-1; a possible D gene is TRBD2 (5 bases). V was trimmed by 2 bases and J by 12 bases, leaving 8 bases between them. Germline values: CDR1 DFQATT, CDR2 SNEGSKA (reference sequence). This CDR3 is 10 amino acids long. CDR3 protein: CSARLAVQFF. Written as DNA, the CDR3 is TGCAGTGCTAGACTAGCTGTGCAGTTCTTC.

This chain links TRBV12-3 or TRBV12-4 with TRBJ2-1, with 7 bases matching TRBD2. The CDR3 loop spans 14 amino acids. V trimming: 6 bases; J trimming: 9 bases; junction bases outside the gene matches: 11. The CDR3 DNA is TGTGCCAGCAGCTTCGGACTAGTCAGCGGTGAGCAGTTCTTC. It codes for CASSFGLVSGEQFF.

The table lists this clonotype with many counts. The rearrangement uses TRBV12-3 or TRBV12-4 and TRBJ2-7, with TRBD1 identical over 9 bases. This CDR3 comprises 15 residues. The trim removed 2 bases at V and 7 bases at J, leaving 9 bases unmatched. DNA of the CDR3: TGTGCCAGCAGTTTAAGGAGGACAGGGGCGATGGAGCAGTACTTC. It translates to CASSLRRTGAMEQYF.

This rearrangement joins TRBV29-1 to TRBJ2-7; 11 bases line up with TRBD1. V dropped 8 bases and J dropped 4; count of bases not matched to a gene: 4. Germline loops: CDR1 SQVTM, CDR2 ANQGSEA. This CDR3 is built from 12 residues. CDR3 region: CSLGQGEYEQYF. In DNA form, the CDR3 reads TGCAGCCTGGGACAGGGGGAATACGAGCAGTACTTC.

This clonotype was picked up one time. The chain links TRBV10-3 to TRBJ1-6; 9 nucleotides match TRBD1. Losses at the gene ends were 6 bases for V and 6 bases for J; bases not matched to a gene: 9. Germline V lookup: CDR1 ENHRY, CDR2 SYGVKD. The CDR3 is 16 amino acids. The CDR3 loop reads CAISVSGTGSNSPLHF. CDR3 DNA sequence: TGTGCCATCAGCGTCTCCGGGACAGGGAGTAATTCACCCCTCCACTTT.

J is TRBJ2-7 and V is TRBV5-1; TRBD1 matches at 11 bases. The CDR3 runs to 15 residues. J was trimmed by 1 base and V by 4 bases; bases with no gene match: 4. Germline V lookup: CDR1 SGHRS, CDR2 YFSETQ. CDR3 protein: CASSTGDRGSYEQYF. CDR3 DNA: TGCGCCAGCAGCACCGGGGACAGGGGGTCCTACGAGCAGTACTTC.

As for this clonotype: The CDR3 does not close with the conserved phenylalanine or tryptophan, likely indicating a read error. It is unclear where the CDR3 begins or ends on the DNA, so no DNA is shown, and the CDR3 is as TCRdb lists it. V is TRBV7-9 and J is TRBJ2-7; TRBD1, as called in the table, went unchecked against the DNA. Counting both end residues, the CDR3 totals 13 amino acids. From germline, CDR1 is SEHNR and CDR2 FQNEAQ (reference sequence). This CDR3 reads CASSPGQGTALKL.

This clonotype was detected many times. The V and J genes are TRBV2 and TRBJ1-5; TRBD1 agrees at 8 bases. The CDR3 is made up of 14 amino acids. The V gene end was trimmed by 8 bases and the J gene end by 2 bases; junction bases not matched to a gene: 5. Germline CDR1 SNHLY, CDR2 FYNNEI. CDR3 sequence: CASATGEGNQPQHF. DNA of the CDR3: TGTGCCAGCGCGACAGGGGAGGGCAATCAGCCCCAGCATTTT. Full variable domain (remainder filled in from reference TRBV2 and TRBJ1-5): EPEVTQTPSHQVTQMGQEVILRCVPISNHLYFYWYRQILGQKVEFLVSFYNNEISEKSEIFDDQFSVERPDGSNFTLKIRSTKLEDSAMYFCASATGEGNQPQHFGDGTRLSIL.